The 21 T cell receptor beta chains listed next were all sequenced from one sample in a study of regulatory and conventional T cells in RAG deficiency (dated by TCRdb to 2016 to 2017). Conventional CD4+ T cells were purified from blood as CD25-low CD127-high cells before genomic DNA extraction. Library creation used the immunoSEQ multiplex PCR assay. TCRdb provides this immuneACCESS table in a form limited to in-frame rearrangements. Some clones are lacking; in checked studies, under half of them reflect an unresolved V gene, and why the rest are absent is not known. This sample holds almost 35,000 clones; 76% were observed only once. 3% to 3.5% of the sample comes from the top ten. The same sample was also used in a study of regulatory T cells. As that second paper reports: For the multiplex PCR, 52 forward TRBV primers and 13 reverse TRBJ primers were used, and amplification bias was corrected with both assay-based and computational methods.

Sequencing used CD4+ effector T cells sorted from blood. All receptors derive from a human donor in good health.

V usage is TRBV7-3 and J usage is TRBJ2-3, with a weak D call TRBD2 (6 bases). This CDR3 is 14 amino acids long. V was clipped by 5 bases and J by 5 bases, with 14 bases between them. Germline V gene lookup returns CDR1 SGHTA and CDR2 FQGTGA. The CDR3: CASSVDLGGDTQYF. The CDR3 DNA sequence: TGTGCCAGCAGCGTCGACCTCGGGGGAGATACGCAGTATTTT.

This sequence joins TRBV5-6 and TRBJ2-5; the D is unclear. Germline V gene data show CDR1 as SGHDT and CDR2 as YYEEEE. Trimming removed 0 bases at V and 2 bases at J, with 11 bases between. The CDR3 runs 15 residues. CDR3 loop: CASSLGRPAQETQYF. The CDR3 nucleotides read TGTGCCAGCAGCTTGGGCAGGCCAGCGCAAGAGACCCAGTACTTC.

This rearrangement joins TRBV18 to TRBJ1-2; D perhaps matches TRBD1 (6 bases). Germline V lookup: CDR1 KGHSH, CDR2 LQKENI. The CDR3 sequence is 12 residues long. V was shortened by 2 bases and J by 6 bases, with 7 bases between the two germline ends. CDR3 nucleotide sequence: TGTGCCAGCTCACCAAACAGGGATGGCTACACCTTC. It encodes CASSPNRDGYTF. The full variable domain, its missing parts supplied by reference TRBV18 and TRBJ1-2, is NAGVMQNPRHLVRRRGQEARLRCSPMKGHSHVYWYRQLPEEGLKFMVYLQKENIIDESGMPKERFSAEFPKEGPSILRIQQVVRGDSAAYFCASSPNRDGYTFGSGTRLTVV.

This chain links TRBV9 with TRBJ2-5; TRBD2 is a possible D gene (7 bases). CDR3 length: 16 amino acids. From germline, CDR1 is SGDLS and CDR2 YYNGEE. V lost 2 bases to trimming and J lost 1 base, with 15 bases between them. The CDR3 DNA reads TGTGCCAGCAGCGTGACGGGGGGCGCCCTCCAAGAGACCCAGTACTTC. This codes for CASSVTGGALQETQYF.

The chain is built from TRBV28 and TRBJ2-3, with D perhaps matching TRBD1 (5 bases). The germline V gene encodes CDR1 MDHEN and CDR2 SYDVKM. CDR3 length: 15 amino acids. The ends were cut back, 6 bases at V and 0 bases at J, with 13 bases in the middle. The DNA of the CDR3 is TGTGCCAGCAGGCAGGGTGGGGAAAGCACAGATACGCAGTATTTT. It is translated as CASRQGGESTDTQYF.

The rearrangement joins TRBV6-5 to TRBJ1-5; TRBD1 might be the D (5 bases). Trimming shortened V by 7 bases and J by 8 bases, and 15 bases separated the two germline ends. The CDR3 runs to 13 residues. The germline V gene encodes CDR1 MNHEY and CDR2 SVGAGI. The CDR3 loop is CASTNTPGKPQHF. For the CDR3, the DNA is TGTGCCAGCACCAACACGCCAGGGAAGCCCCAGCATTTT.

This clone was found a few times. The chain couples TRBV11-2 to TRBJ1-6; TRBD1 aligns across 9 bases. This CDR3 is 15 amino acids long. V trimming: 3 bases; J trimming: 7 bases; junction bases outside the gene matches: 4. CDR1 is SGHAT, CDR2 FQNNGV, per germline. CDR3 loop: CASSFATGGNSPLHF. As DNA, the CDR3 is TGTGCCAGCAGCTTCGCGACAGGGGGGAATTCACCCCTCCACTTT.

This clone was found once. This chain uses TRBV2 with TRBJ2-5; D remains ambiguous. The CDR3 contains 14 residues. V shed 6 bases and J shed 1 base, with 12 bases lying between them. Germline V gene sequence: CDR1 SNHLY, CDR2 FYNNEI. As DNA, the CDR3 is TGTGCCAGCAGCCCACTTGTGGGCCAAGAGACCCAGTACTTC. Translating gives CASSPLVGQETQYF.

The V gene is TRBV6-5, the J gene TRBJ2-5; the D gene is possibly TRBD1 (6 bases). Germline CDR1 MNHEY, CDR2 SVGAGI. V lost 7 bases to trimming and J lost 5 bases, with 11 bases between them. This CDR3 comprises 12 residues. CDR3 amino acids: CASNARGETQYF. CDR3 coding DNA: TGTGCCAGCAACGCGAGGGGGGAGACCCAGTACTTC.

The chain recombines TRBV5-1 with TRBJ1-6; 7 nucleotides line up with TRBD1. The V gene's germline CDR1 is SGHRS and CDR2 YFSETQ. Trimming took 0 bases from V and 2 from J; bases not matched to a gene: 11. The CDR3 totals 19 residues. This CDR3 is CASSLEGVNRGPYNSPLHF. The CDR3 DNA follows: TGCGCCAGCAGCTTGGAGGGTGTCAACAGGGGTCCCTATAATTCACCCCTCCACTTT.

This clone was seen just once. This chain uses TRBV2 with TRBJ2-2, with D hard to call. Germline-derived CDR1 and CDR2 are SNHLY and FYNNEI. This CDR3 has 15 residues. Trimming pared 8 bases from V and 4 bases from J, leaving 17 bases between. The CDR3 nucleotides read TGTGCCAGCGGTAGGGAATGGATCGGCACCGGGGAGCTGTTTTTT. Amino acid sequence: CASGREWIGTGELFF.

This clone was counted a few times. J is TRBJ1-2 and V is TRBV2, with TRBD1 identical over 7 bases. The CDR3 has 13 residues. Germline CDR1 and CDR2: SNHLY and FYNNEI. Trimming removed 6 bases from V and 8 bases from J; junction bases left unmatched: 9. The CDR3 DNA reads TGTGCCAGCAGCCAGGGGGGTTCCGGCGGCTACACCTTC. As protein: CASSQGGSGGYTF.

This clone was recorded only once. V usage is TRBV9 and J usage is TRBJ2-5; D remains ambiguous. The CDR3 is made up of 14 amino acids. Germline V gene lookup returns CDR1 SGDLS and CDR2 YYNGEE. V was pared by 0 bases and J by 2 bases, with 8 bases between. The CDR3 loop reads CASSVASRQETQYF. CDR3 coding DNA: TGTGCCAGCAGCGTAGCTTCCAGGCAAGAGACCCAGTACTTC.

The chain uses TRBV18 and TRBJ2-6; D is possibly TRBD1 (5 bases). V was trimmed by 4 bases and J by 2 bases, leaving 18 bases between them. Germline values: CDR1 KGHSH, CDR2 LQKENI. This CDR3 contains 18 residues. This CDR3 is CASSRPFRGTTGANVLTF. In nucleotides, the CDR3 is TGTGCCAGCTCACGACCCTTTAGGGGTACTACTGGGGCCAACGTCCTGACTTTC.

The V call is TRBV11-2, the J call TRBJ2-7, with 7 bases lining up with TRBD1. V gave up 5 bases and J gave up 3 bases; unmatched junction bases: 4. CDR1 and CDR2 (germline): SGHAT, FQNNGV. The CDR3 loop spans 13 amino acids. CDR3 sequence (DNA): TGTGCCAGCAGCGTAAACAGGGGCTACGAGCAGTACTTC. It codes for CASSVNRGYEQYF.

This chain connects TRBV9 to TRBJ1-1, with D unresolved. The CDR3 sequence is 13 residues long. CDR1 and CDR2 (germline): SGDLS, YYNGEE. Deletions cut 1 base from V and 1 base from J, with 5 bases between. This CDR3 is CASSVTSNTEAFF. The DNA for the CDR3 is TGTGCCAGCAGCGTAACCTCGAACACTGAAGCTTTCTTT.

This clone showed up just a few times. This chain's CDR3 is CSASPGDGYTF. The DNA for the CDR3 is TGCAGTGCTAGCCCTGGGGATGGCTACACCTTC. The chain couples TRBV20-1 to TRBJ1-2; no clear D gene. The length of the CDR3 is 11 residues. The germline V and J ends were trimmed by 3 bases and 6 bases, with 8 bases remaining between them. CDR1 is DFQATT and CDR2 is SNEGSKA in the germline V gene (reference sequence).

This chain uses TRBV2 with TRBJ1-3; perhaps TRBD1 as D (5 bases). Trimming removed 4 bases at V and 7 bases at J, with 23 bases between. The CDR3 consists of 17 residues. Germline values: CDR1 SNHLY, CDR2 FYNNEI. CDR3 DNA sequence: TGTGCCAGCAGTGTACCCCGGGACGGCCTCGGCCCGAACACCATATATTTT. Amino acids: CASSVPRDGLGPNTIYF.

This chain connects TRBV6-5 to TRBJ1-1, with 7 nucleotides matching TRBD1. Looked up from germline, CDR1 is MNHEY and CDR2 is SVGAGI. V shed 7 bases and J 10 bases; nucleotides not matched to a gene: 9. This CDR3 has 12 residues. Here the CDR3 reads CASTGTELGAFF. For the CDR3, the DNA is TGTGCCAGCACTGGGACAGAGCTCGGAGCTTTCTTT.

This clone was seen a few times. The chain carries TRBV7-3 and TRBJ1-1; D might be TRBD1 (5 bases). Trimming stripped 2 bases from V and 11 bases from J, with 15 bases between. The CDR3 length is 13 residues. Germline-derived CDR1 and CDR2 are SGHTA and FQGTGA. The CDR3 region is CASSLGSGRTAFF. CDR3 bases: TGTGCCAGCAGCTTAGGGTCAGGGCGAACCGCTTTCTTT.

V is TRBV4-2 and J is TRBJ2-3; D gene uncertain. Germline values: CDR1 LGHNA, CDR2 YNFKEQ. Trimming took 1 base from V and 6 from J, leaving 2 bases between them. CDR3 length: 11 residues. CDR3: CASSQGDTQYF. CDR3 coding DNA: TGTGCCAGCAGCCAAGGGGATACGCAGTATTTT.